A selection of T cell receptor beta chains follows, all from one sample in a study of cytomegalovirus exposure and HLA in healthy donors. Generated by immunoSEQ multiplex PCR, the TCRdb table keeps only in-frame clones and is missing some. The sample has some 190,000 clones, roughly 77% seen once. Sequenced: PBMCs. These receptors all stem from a man in his thirties or forties in good health and CMV-seropositive. Each CDR3 is given with its conserved first and last residue. A D gene is named only where the DNA matches it firmly. Expanded clones are given a class, and other clones once, few, many or no size at all.

clone size	D gene	V gene	J gene	CDR3 DNA	CDR3 protein
.	TRBD1	TRBV11-2	TRBJ1-1	TGTGCCAGCAGCTTCACAGGGGACACTGAAGCTTTCTTT	CASSFTGDTEAFF
.	.	TRBV28	TRBJ2-2	TGTGCCAGCAGTTTCGTTCTCGGGGTCGGTAGCGGGGAGCTGTTTTTT	CASSFVLGVGSGELFF
.	.	TRBV5-1	TRBJ2-5	TGCGCCAGCAGTAGAACTGCCCTGAGAGAGACCCAGTACTTC	CASSRTALRETQYF
few	TRBD1	TRBV7-3	TRBJ1-5	TGTGCCAGCAGCTTGACAGGGGGGGACGGTCAGCCCCAGCATTTT	CASSLTGGDGQPQHF
many	TRBD2	TRBV19	TRBJ2-3	TGTGCCAGCGGGAGGAACACAGATACGCAGTATTTT	CASGRNTDTQYF
few	.	TRBV7-8	TRBJ2-1	TGTGCCAGCAGCTTTGTACCGGGACACAACTCCTACAATGAGCAGTTCTTC	CASSFVPGHNSYNEQFF
.	.	TRBV12-5	TRBJ2-7	TGTGCTAGTGGTTTGTCGGGTATCTACGAGCAGTACTTC	CASGLSGIYEQYF
.	TRBD2	TRBV19	TRBJ2-7	TGTGCCAGTAGTATGATTAGCGGGTCCTATCACGAGCAGTACTTC	CASSMISGSYHEQYF
.	.	TRBV5-4	TRBJ2-6	TGTGCCAGCAGCTTGCCCCGGTTGGCTGGGGCCAACGTCCTGACTTTC	CASSLPRLAGANVLTF
few	TRBD2	TRBV19	TRBJ2-3	TGTGCCAGTATGCTAGCGGGAGCAACGGGCACAGATACGCAGTATTTT	CASMLAGATGTDTQYF
once	.	TRBV10-1	TRBJ2-7	TGCGCCAGCCAAACAGGGCGAATGGAGAACGAGCAGTACTTC	CASQTGRMENEQYF